A single sample gave rise to the 12 T cell receptor beta chains below, sequenced in a study of T cell responses to AZD1222 COVID-19 vaccine. Measured with immunoSEQ multiplex PCR; TCRdb has only the in-frame clones, and not every one. The data show roughly 55,000 clones, with about 90% seen just once and roughly 3.9% held by the top ten. This specimen consisted of peripheral blood, obtained on day 0 of AZD1222 vaccination. Receptor source: an adult in good health.

The chain links TRBV19 to TRBJ1-5; D not resolved. The CDR3 contains 19 residues. Germline lookup yields CDR1 LNHDA and CDR2 SQIVND (reference sequence). V lost 8 bases to trimming and J lost 2 bases, with 28 bases between them. DNA for the CDR3: TGTGCCAGTGGACCCGTGGAAACGGCGGTTGGGGTGGGCAATCAGCCCCAGCATTTT. Protein sequence: CASGPVETAVGVGNQPQHF.

The J gene is TRBJ1-3, the V gene TRBV3-1 (or the pseudogene TRBV3-2); weak D call: TRBD1 (5 bases). This CDR3 is 14 amino acids long. V lost 1 base and J lost 6, with 10 bases in between. Germline CDR1 is LGHDT and CDR2 is YNNKEL (reference sequence). In nucleotides, the CDR3 is TGTGCCAGCAGCCAAGGGGTAGGGGAAAACACCATATATTTT. Its translation is CASSQGVGENTIYF.

The V call is TRBV5-6, the J call TRBJ2-3, with 10 bases aligning to TRBD2. Trimming cost V 1 base and J 3 bases; bases outside gene matches: 8. Germline V gene lookup returns CDR1 SGHDT and CDR2 YYEEEE. The CDR3 is 17 residues long. CDR3 protein: CASSLLSSGGGTDTQYF. CDR3 bases: TGTGCCAGCAGCTTGTTGTCTAGCGGGGGCGGGACAGATACGCAGTATTTT.

V gene TRBV29-1 combines with J gene TRBJ2-7; 9 bases fit TRBD1. Germline V gene sequence: CDR1 SQVTM, CDR2 ANQGSEA. The CDR3 extends over 13 amino acids. The V and J ends lost 4 bases and 4 bases, in that order; junction bases with no gene match: 5. CDR3 coding DNA: TGCAGCGTTGCGGGACAGGGACGGTACGAGCAGTACTTC. Its translation is CSVAGQGRYEQYF.

This clone turned up a few times. CDR3 sequence reads: CASSLQGLREQFF. The CDR3 DNA sequence: TGTGCCAGCAGCCTGCAAGGTCTACGGGAGCAGTTCTTC. The chain uses TRBV11-2 and TRBJ2-1; D is ambiguous. In germline, CDR1 is SGHAT, CDR2 FQNNGV. There are 13 residues in the CDR3. V dropped 5 bases and J dropped 10 bases, with 15 bases sitting between them.

The chain recombines TRBV19 with TRBJ1-1; D is perhaps TRBD1 (6 bases). Germline V lookup: CDR1 LNHDA, CDR2 SQIVND (reference sequence). There are 16 residues in the CDR3. Trimming pared 3 bases from V and 0 bases from J, leaving 14 bases between. The CDR3 is CASSIPTGSVNTEAFF. The DNA of the CDR3 is TGTGCCAGTAGTATCCCGACAGGTTCGGTGAACACTGAAGCTTTCTTT.

Note on this clone: The sample holds other DNA sequences that translate to the same CDR3. This chain links TRBV2 with TRBJ1-1; tentatively, D is TRBD1 (5 bases). From germline, CDR1 is SNHLY and CDR2 FYNNEI. The CDR3 is made up of 14 amino acids. Trimming stripped 8 bases from V and 11 bases from J, with 24 bases between. The CDR3 region is CASSQGLASGKAFF. The CDR3 coding sequence is TGTGCCAGCTCGCAGGGTTTAGCCTCTGGGAAGGCTTTCTTT.

This CDR3 reads CASSSDPGRQNYGYTF. The CDR3 DNA follows: TGTGCCAGCAGCTCAGACCCGGGACGGCAAAACTATGGCTACACCTTC. This chain joins TRBV5-5 and TRBJ1-2; tentative D call: TRBD1 (5 bases). The CDR3 is 16 amino acids. Germline assignment: CDR1 SGHKS and CDR2 YYEKEE (reference sequence). The V end lost 3 bases, the J end lost 2 bases, and 17 bases lay between the germline ends.

V usage is TRBV7-9 and J usage is TRBJ1-5; 10 positions agree with TRBD1. Trimming cost V 0 bases and J 6 bases; bases outside gene matches: 2. Germline values: CDR1 SEHNR, CDR2 FQNEAQ (reference sequence). This CDR3 is built from 15 residues. The CDR3 region is CASSLAGQGTQPQHF. The CDR3 DNA is TGTGCCAGCAGCTTAGCGGGACAGGGGACTCAGCCCCAGCATTTT.

V and J are TRBV7-8 and TRBJ1-1, with D uncertain. V shed 2 bases and J shed 6 bases, with 10 bases lying between them. Germline lookup yields CDR1 SGHVS and CDR2 FQNEAQ. CDR3 length: 13 residues. Here the CDR3 reads CASSLMGIAEAFF. The DNA for the CDR3 is TGTGCCAGCAGCTTAATGGGGATAGCTGAAGCTTTCTTT.

The V call is TRBV7-2, the J call TRBJ1-1; no reliable D call. The CDR3 totals 14 residues. Trimming left V 4 bases short and J 0 bases short, with 9 bases between. Per germline, CDR1 SGHTA and CDR2 FQGNSA. The CDR3 here is CASSSAPMNTEAFF. In DNA form, the CDR3 reads TGTGCCAGCAGCTCGGCACCTATGAACACTGAAGCTTTCTTT.

The rearrangement links TRBV19 to TRBJ1-6; D is possibly TRBD1 (5 bases). With 6 bases removed from V and 0 bases from J, the gap between germline ends came to 15 bases. Germline CDR1 LNHDA, CDR2 SQIVND (reference sequence). This CDR3 has 17 residues. CDR3 in amino acids: CASSQTGRGSYNSPLHF. The CDR3 coding sequence is TGTGCCAGTAGCCAAACGGGGCGAGGCTCCTATAATTCACCCCTCCACTTT.